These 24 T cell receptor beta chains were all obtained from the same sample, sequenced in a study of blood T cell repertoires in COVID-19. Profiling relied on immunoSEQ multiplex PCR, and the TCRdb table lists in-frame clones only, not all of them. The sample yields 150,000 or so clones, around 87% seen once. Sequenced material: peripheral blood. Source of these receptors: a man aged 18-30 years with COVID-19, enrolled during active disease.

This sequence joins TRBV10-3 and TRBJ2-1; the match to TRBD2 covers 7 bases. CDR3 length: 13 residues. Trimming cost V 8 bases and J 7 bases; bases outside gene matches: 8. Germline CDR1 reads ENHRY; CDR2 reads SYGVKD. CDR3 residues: CAIGRENRNEQFF. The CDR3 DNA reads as TGTGCCATCGGGCGGGAGAACAGGAATGAGCAGTTCTTC.

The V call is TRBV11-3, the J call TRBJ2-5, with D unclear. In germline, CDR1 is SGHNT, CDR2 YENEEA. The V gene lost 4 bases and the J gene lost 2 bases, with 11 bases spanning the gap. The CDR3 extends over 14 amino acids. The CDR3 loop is CASSSYVNQETQYF. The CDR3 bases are TGTGCCAGCAGCTCCTACGTGAATCAAGAGACCCAGTACTTC.

The CDR3 spells CASSRGGLAGRGGAYEQYF. The CDR3 region has the DNA TGCGCCAGCAGCCGAGGAGGACTAGCGGGCCGGGGAGGGGCCTACGAGCAGTACTTC. The rearrangement uses TRBV4-1 and TRBJ2-7; 11 bases align to TRBD2. The germline V gene has CDR1 MGHRA and CDR2 YSYEKL. The V segment lost 4 bases and the J segment 2 bases; nucleotides outside the gene matches: 16. The CDR3 has 19 residues.

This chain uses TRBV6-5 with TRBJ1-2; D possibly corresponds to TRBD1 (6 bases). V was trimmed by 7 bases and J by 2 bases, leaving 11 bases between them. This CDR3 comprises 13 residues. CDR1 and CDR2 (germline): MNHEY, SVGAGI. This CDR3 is CASKGGLNYGYTF. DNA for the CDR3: TGTGCCAGCAAGGGGGGGCTAAACTATGGCTACACCTTC.

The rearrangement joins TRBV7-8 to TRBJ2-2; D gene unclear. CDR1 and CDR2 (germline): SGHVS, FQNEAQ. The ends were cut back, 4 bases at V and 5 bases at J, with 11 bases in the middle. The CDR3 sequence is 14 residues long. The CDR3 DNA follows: TGTGCCAGCAGCTGGCCCATGGAGACCGGGGAGCTGTTTTTT. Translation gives CASSWPMETGELFF.

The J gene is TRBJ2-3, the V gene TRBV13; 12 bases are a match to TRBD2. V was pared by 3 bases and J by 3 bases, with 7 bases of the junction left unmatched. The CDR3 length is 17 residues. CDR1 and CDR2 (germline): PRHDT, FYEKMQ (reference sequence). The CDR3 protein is CASSFPSGRAGTDTQYF. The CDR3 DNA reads TGTGCCAGCAGCTTTCCTAGCGGGAGGGCCGGTACAGATACGCAGTATTTT.

The CDR3 protein is CASSLLLALGEFF. CDR3 sequence (DNA): TGTGCCAGCAGCTTATTACTGGCGTTAGGGGAGTTCTTC. This chain links TRBV5-8 with TRBJ2-1, with a weak D call TRBD1 (5 bases). The germline CDR1 and CDR2 sequences are SGHTS and YDEGEE. The V end lost 2 bases, the J end lost 14 bases, and 17 bases lay between the germline ends. The CDR3 spans 13 residues.

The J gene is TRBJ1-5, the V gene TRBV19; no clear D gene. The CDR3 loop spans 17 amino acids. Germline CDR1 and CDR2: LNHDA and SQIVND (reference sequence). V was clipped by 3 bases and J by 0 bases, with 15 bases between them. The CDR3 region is CASSIKDGEHSNQPQHF. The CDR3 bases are TGTGCCAGTAGTATTAAGGATGGGGAGCATAGCAATCAGCCCCAGCATTTT.

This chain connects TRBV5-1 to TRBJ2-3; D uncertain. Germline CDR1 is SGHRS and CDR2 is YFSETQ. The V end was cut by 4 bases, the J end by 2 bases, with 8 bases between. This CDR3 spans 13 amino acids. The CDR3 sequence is CASSPHFTDTQYF. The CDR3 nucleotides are TGCGCCAGCAGCCCCCATTTCACAGATACGCAGTATTTT.

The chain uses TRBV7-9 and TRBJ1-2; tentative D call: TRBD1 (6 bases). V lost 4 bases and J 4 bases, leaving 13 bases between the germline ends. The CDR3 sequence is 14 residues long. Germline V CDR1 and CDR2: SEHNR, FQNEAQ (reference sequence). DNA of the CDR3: TGTGCCAGCAGCTCAGTCGGGACAATCTATGGCTACACCTTC. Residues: CASSSVGTIYGYTF.

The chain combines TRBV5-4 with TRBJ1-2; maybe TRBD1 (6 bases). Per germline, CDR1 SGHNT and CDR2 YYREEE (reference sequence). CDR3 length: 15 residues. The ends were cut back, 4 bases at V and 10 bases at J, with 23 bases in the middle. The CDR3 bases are TGTGCCAGCAGCGCTCAAGCCGGGACAATCTTATCCTACACCTTC. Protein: CASSAQAGTILSYTF.

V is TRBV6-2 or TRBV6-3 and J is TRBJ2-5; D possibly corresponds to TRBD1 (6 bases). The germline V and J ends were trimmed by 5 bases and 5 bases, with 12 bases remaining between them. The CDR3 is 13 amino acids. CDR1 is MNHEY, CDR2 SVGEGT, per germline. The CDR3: CASSRTGLETQYF. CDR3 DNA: TGTGCCAGCAGTCGAACAGGGCTGGAGACCCAGTACTTC.

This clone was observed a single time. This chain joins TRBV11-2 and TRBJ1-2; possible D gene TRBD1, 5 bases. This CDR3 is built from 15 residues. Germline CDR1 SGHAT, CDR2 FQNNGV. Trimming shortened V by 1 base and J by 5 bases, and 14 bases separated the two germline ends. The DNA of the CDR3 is TGTGCCAGCAGCTTAGGTTTCGGACAATTATATGGCTACACCTTC. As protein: CASSLGFGQLYGYTF.

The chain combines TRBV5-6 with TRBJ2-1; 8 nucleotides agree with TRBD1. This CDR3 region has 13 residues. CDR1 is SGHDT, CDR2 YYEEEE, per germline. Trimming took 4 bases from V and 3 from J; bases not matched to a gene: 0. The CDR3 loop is CASSGQGYNEQFF. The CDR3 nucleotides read TGTGCCAGCAGCGGACAGGGCTACAATGAGCAGTTCTTC.

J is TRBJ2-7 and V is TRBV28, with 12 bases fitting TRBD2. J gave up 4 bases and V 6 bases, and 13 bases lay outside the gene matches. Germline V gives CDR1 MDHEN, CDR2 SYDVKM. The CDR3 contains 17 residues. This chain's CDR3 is CASSYRPLAGGLYEQYF. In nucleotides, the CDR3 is TGTGCCAGCAGCTACCGTCCTCTAGCGGGAGGGCTTTACGAGCAGTACTTC.

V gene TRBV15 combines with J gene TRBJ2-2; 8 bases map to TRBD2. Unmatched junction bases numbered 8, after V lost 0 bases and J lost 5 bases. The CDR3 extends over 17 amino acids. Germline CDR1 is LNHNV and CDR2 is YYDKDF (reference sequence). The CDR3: CATSRDRREVLTGELFF. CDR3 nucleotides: TGTGCCACCAGCAGAGATCGGCGGGAGGTGTTGACCGGGGAGCTGTTTTTT.

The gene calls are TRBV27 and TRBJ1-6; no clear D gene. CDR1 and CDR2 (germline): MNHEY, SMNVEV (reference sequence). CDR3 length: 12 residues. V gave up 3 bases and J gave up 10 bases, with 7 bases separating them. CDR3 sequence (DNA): TGTGCCAGCAGTTTCGAACGGTCACCCCTCCACTTT. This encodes CASSFERSPLHF.

CDR3 sequence reads: CASSLGQGTTGELFF. For the CDR3, the DNA is TGCGCCAGCAGCTTGGGGCAGGGAACGACCGGGGAGCTGTTTTTT. V gene TRBV5-1 combines with J gene TRBJ2-2, with D perhaps matching TRBD1 (5 bases). The CDR3 extends over 15 amino acids. The V gene's germline CDR1 is SGHRS and CDR2 YFSETQ. Trimming removed 0 bases from V and 5 bases from J, with 11 bases in between. The whole variable domain, filled in from reference TRBV5-1 and TRBJ2-2, reads KAGVTQTPRYLIKTRGQQVTLSCSPISGHRSVSWYQQTPGQGLQFLFEYFSETQRNKGNFPGRFSGRQFSNSRSEMNVSTLELGDSALYLCASSLGQGTTGELFFGEGSRLTVL.

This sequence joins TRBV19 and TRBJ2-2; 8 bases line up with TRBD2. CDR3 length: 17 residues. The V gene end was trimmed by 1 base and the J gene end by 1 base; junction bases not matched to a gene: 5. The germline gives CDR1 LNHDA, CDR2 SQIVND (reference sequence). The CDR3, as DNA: TGTGCCAGTAGTATAGCCCCTAGCGGGCTGAACACCGGGGAGCTGTTTTTT. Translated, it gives CASSIAPSGLNTGELFF.

The CDR3 coding sequence is TGTGCCAGCAGCGAACGGGTAATAGCGGGAGGGTTCGATACGCAGTATTTT. It encodes CASSERVIAGGFDTQYF. This chain uses TRBV7-3 with TRBJ2-3, with TRBD2 matching over 11 bases. Per germline, CDR1 SGHTA and CDR2 FQGTGA. The CDR3 consists of 17 residues. After removal of 5 bases from V and 6 bases from J, the junction contained 13 bases not matched to a gene. Filled out from reference TRBV7-3 and TRBJ2-3, the complete variable domain reads GAGVSQTPSNKVTEKGKYVELRCDPISGHTALYWYRQSLGQGPEFLIYFQGTGAADDSGLPNDRFFAVRPEGSVSTLKIQRTERGDSAVYLCASSERVIAGGFDTQYFGPGTRLTVL.

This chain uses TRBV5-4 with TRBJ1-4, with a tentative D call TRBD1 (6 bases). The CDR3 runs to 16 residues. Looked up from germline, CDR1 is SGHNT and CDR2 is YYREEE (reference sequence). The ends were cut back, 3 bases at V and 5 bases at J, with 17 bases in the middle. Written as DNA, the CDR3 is TGTGCCAGCAGCTCGACTCGACAGGACTCCAATGAAAAACTGTTTTTT. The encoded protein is CASSSTRQDSNEKLFF.

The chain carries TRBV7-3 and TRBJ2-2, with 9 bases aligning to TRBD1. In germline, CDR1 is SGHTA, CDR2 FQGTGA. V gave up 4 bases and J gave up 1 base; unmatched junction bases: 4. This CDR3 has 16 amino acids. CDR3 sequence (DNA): TGTGCCAGCAGCTCCCCGGACAGGGGGAACACCGGGGAGCTGTTTTTT. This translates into CASSSPDRGNTGELFF.

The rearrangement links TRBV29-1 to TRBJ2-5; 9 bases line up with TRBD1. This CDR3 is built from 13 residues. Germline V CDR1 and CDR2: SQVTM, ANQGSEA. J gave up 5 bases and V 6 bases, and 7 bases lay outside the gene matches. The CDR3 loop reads CSVWDREWETQYF. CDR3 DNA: TGCAGCGTCTGGGACAGGGAATGGGAGACCCAGTACTTC. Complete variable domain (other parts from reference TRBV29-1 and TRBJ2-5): SAVISQKPSRDICQRGTSLTIQCQVDSQVTMMFWYRQQPGQSLTLIATANQGSEATYESGFVIDKFPISRPNLTFSTLTVSNMSPEDSSIYLCSVWDREWETQYFGPGTRLLVL.

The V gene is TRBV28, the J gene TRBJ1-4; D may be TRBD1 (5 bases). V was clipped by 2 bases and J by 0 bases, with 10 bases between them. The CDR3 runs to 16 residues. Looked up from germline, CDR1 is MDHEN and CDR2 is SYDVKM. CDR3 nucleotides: TGTGCCAGCAGTTTAGGGGGGGGTGCAACTAATGAAAAACTGTTTTTT. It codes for CASSLGGGATNEKLFF.